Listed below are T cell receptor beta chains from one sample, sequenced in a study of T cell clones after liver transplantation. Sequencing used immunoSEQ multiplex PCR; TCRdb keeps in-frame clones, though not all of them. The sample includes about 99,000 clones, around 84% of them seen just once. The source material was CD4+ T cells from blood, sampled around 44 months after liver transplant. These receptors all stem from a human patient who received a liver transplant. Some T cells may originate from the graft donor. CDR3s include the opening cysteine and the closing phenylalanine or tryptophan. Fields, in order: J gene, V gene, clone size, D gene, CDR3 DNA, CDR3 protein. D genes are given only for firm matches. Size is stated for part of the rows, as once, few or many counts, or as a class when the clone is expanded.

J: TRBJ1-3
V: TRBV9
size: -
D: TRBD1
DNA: TGTGCCAGCAGCGTAGTCTCGGGACAGATCTCTGGAAACACCATATATTTT
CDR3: CASSVVSGQISGNTIYF

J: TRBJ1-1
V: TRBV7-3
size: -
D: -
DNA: TGTGCCAGCAGCGTAACAGTGAACACTGAAGCTTTCTTT
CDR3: CASSVTVNTEAFF

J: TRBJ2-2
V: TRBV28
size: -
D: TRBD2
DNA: TGTGCCAGCACCCGGACTAGCGGGAGGGGCGGGGAGCTGTTTTTT
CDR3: CASTRTSGRGGELFF

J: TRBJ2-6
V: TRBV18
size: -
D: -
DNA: TGTGCCAGCTCACACGCGATAGGGTCTGGGGCCAACGTCCTGACTTTC
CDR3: CASSHAIGSGANVLTF

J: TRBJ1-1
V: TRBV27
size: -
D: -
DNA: TGTGCCAGCAGTTCTTGGACTTTAGGAGGGACTGAAGCTTTCTTT
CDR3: CASSSWTLGGTEAFF

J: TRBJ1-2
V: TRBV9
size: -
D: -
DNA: TGTGCCAGCAGCTCGACGGCCGCTAACTATGGCTACACCTTC
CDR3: CASSSTAANYGYTF

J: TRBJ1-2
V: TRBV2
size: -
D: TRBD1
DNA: TGTGCCAGCAGGCAGGGGGACTTAGGCAACTATGGCTACACCTTC
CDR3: CASRQGDLGNYGYTF

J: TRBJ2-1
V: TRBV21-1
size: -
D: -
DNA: TGTGCCAGCAGCCAGAGGGACGGAACCTACAATGAGCAGTTCTTC
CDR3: CASSQRDGTYNEQFF

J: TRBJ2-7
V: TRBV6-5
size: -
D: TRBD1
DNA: TGTGCCAGCAGTGATGGGACAGGGGTCGGCGAGCAGTACTTC
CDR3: CASSDGTGVGEQYF

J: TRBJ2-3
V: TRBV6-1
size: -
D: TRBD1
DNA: TGTGCCAGCAGTGCCGTACCTGGACAGGGCACAGATACGCAGTATTTT
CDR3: CASSAVPGQGTDTQYF

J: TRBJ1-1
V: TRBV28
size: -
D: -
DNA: TGTGCCAGCAGGAACAGGTATCGGAACACTGAAGCTTTCTTT
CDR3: CASRNRYRNTEAFF

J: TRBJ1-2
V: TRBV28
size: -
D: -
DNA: TGTGCCAGCGCCTCTAACTATGGCTACACCTTC
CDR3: CASASNYGYTF

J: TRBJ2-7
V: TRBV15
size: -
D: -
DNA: TGTGCCACCAGCAGAGCCCAAGGAGAGGACGAGCAGTACTTC
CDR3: CATSRAQGEDEQYF

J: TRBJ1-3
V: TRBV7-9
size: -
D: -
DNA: TGTGCCAGCAGCCCGGGGGCTGGAAACACCATATATTTT
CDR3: CASSPGAGNTIYF

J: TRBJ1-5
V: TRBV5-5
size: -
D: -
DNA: TGTGCCAGCAGCCCCGTCCGGCGATTCAATCAGCCCCAGCATTTT
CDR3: CASSPVRRFNQPQHF

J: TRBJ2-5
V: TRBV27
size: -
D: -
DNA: TGTGCCAGCAGGGCCTGGACAGCCTCTCAAGAGACCCAGTACTTC
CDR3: CASRAWTASQETQYF

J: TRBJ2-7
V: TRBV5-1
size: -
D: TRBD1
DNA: TGCGCCAGCAGCTTCTCGACAGGGTCTGTTGGCGAGCAGTACTTC
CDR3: CASSFSTGSVGEQYF

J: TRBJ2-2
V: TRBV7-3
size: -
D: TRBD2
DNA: TGTGCCAGCAGCTTATACTCGACTAGCGGGGTCACCGGGGAGCTGTTTTTT
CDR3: CASSLYSTSGVTGELFF

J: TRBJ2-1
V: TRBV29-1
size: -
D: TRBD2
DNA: TGCAGCATCTCGATGACTAGCGGGAGGGCGGCTTTAGGTGAGCAGTTCTTC
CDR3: CSISMTSGRAALGEQFF

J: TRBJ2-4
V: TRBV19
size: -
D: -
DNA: TGTGCCAGTAGTCGCGGGACAGTCGAAAACATTCAGTACTTC
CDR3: CASSRGTVENIQYF

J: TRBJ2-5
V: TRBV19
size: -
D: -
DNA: TGTGCCAGTAGTATAGCCCCTACAGCTTCCACCCAGTACTTC
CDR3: CASSIAPTASTQYF

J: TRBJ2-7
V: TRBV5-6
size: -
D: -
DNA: TGTGCCAGCAGCTCCACAGAATACGAGCAGTACTTC
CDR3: CASSSTEYEQYF

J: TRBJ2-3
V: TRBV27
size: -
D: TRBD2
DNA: TGTGCCAGCAGTACCCTAGCGGGAGGATTTCGAGATACGCAGTATTTT
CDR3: CASSTLAGGFRDTQYF

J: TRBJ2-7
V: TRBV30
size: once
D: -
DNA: TGTGCCTGGACCCGGAATTACGAGCAGTACTTC
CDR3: CAWTRNYEQYF

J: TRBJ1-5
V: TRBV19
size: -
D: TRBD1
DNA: TGTGCCAGTAGTCCTAACTCGACAGGGAATAGCAATCAGCCCCAGCATTTT
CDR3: CASSPNSTGNSNQPQHF

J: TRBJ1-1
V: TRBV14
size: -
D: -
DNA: TGTGCCAGCAGCCATCGGGGTGATTTCACTGAAGCTTTCTTT
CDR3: CASSHRGDFTEAFF

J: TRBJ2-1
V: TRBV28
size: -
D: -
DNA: TGTGCCAGCAGTCCTACCCCCCCTGGTGGGAGTCAGTTCTTC
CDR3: CASSPTPPGGSQFF

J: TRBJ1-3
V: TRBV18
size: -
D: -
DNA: TGTGCCAGCTCACCACGGCCTACGAGGGGAAACACCATATATTTT
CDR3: CASSPRPTRGNTIYF

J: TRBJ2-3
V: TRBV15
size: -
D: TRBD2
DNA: TGTGCCACCAGCAGTTCCTCCAGCGGGGGGCGCACAGATACGCAGTATTTT
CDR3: CATSSSSSGGRTDTQYF

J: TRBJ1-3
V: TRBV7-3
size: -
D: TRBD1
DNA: TGTGCCAGCAGCGCGGACAGGAGGGGTGGAAACACCATATATTTT
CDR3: CASSADRRGGNTIYF

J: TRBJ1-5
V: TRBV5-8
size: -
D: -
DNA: TGTGCCAGCAGCTTACGGGGGCTCGCGGGTCAGCCCCAGCATTTT
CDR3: CASSLRGLAGQPQHF

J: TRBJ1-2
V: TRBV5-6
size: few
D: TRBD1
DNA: TGTGCCAGCAGCGGACCCGGACAGGGAAATGGCTACACCTTC
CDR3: CASSGPGQGNGYTF

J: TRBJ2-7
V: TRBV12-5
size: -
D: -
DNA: TGTGCTAGTGGTTCCTTCGACAGGAGCTCCTACGAGCAGTACTTC
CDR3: CASGSFDRSSYEQYF

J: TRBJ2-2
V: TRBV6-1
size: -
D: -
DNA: TGTGCCAGTGGGGAAGGGGTTACCGGGGAGCTGTTTTTT
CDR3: CASGEGVTGELFF

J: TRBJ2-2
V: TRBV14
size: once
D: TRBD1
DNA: TGTGCCAGCAGCCAACCCTGGACAGGGATGGACACCGGGGAGCTGTTTTTT
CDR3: CASSQPWTGMDTGELFF

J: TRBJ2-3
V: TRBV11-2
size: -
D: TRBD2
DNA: TGTGCCAGCAGCTTAAGCGGGGGAACTACAGATACGCAGTATTTT
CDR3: CASSLSGGTTDTQYF

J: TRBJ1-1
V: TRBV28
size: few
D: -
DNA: TGTGCCAGCAGTTTCCCGGGGGCGCTGGTGAACACTGAAGCTTTCTTT
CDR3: CASSFPGALVNTEAFF